A selection of T cell receptor beta chains follows, all from one sample in a study of blood T cell repertoires in COVID-19. Libraries were prepared by immunoSEQ multiplex PCR; TCRdb keeps only in-frame clonotypes and omits some of them. The sample has roughly 140,000 clones, around 80% seen once. Sequenced material: peripheral blood. Receptor source: a woman aged 50 to 60 with acute or convalescent COVID-19. Each CDR3 is given with its conserved first and last residue. The D gene is left open where the match is weak. Clone sizes are given selectively: once, few, many, or a class where the clone is expanded.

>NA|TRBV11-2|TRBJ1-4|NA
CASSLGRDEKLFF
TGTGCCAGCAGCTTAGGCCGCGATGAAAAACTGTTTTTT
>NA|TRBV5-4|TRBJ2-3|NA
CASSLEQADTQYF
TGTGCCAGCAGCTTGGAGCAGGCAGATACGCAGTATTTT
>once|TRBV4-2|TRBJ1-2|NA
CASSQDGRDYGYTF
TGTGCCAGCAGCCAAGACGGCAGGGACTATGGCTACACCTTC
>NA|TRBV19|TRBJ2-3|NA
CASSKGLADTQYF
TGTGCCAGTAGTAAGGGACTTGCAGATACGCAGTATTTT
>NA|TRBV4-2|TRBJ2-3|TRBD2
CASSPELAGGADTQYF
TGTGCCAGCAGCCCGGAACTAGCGGGGGGCGCAGATACGCAGTATTTT
>NA|TRBV18|TRBJ2-2|TRBD1
CAIAGTANTGELFF
TGTGCCATTGCCGGGACAGCGAACACCGGGGAGCTGTTTTTT
>NA|TRBV7-2|TRBJ2-3|NA
CASSRQSDTQYF
TGTGCCAGTTCTCGACAGTCAGATACGCAGTATTTT
>NA|TRBV2|TRBJ2-5|NA
CASSGGRETQYF
TGTGCCAGCTCAGGGGGGAGGGAGACCCAGTACTTC
>NA|TRBV6-2/TRBV6-3|TRBJ2-5|TRBD1
CASSLPGGAPGTQYF
TGTGCCAGCAGTCTCCCAGGGGGAGCCCCAGGGACCCAGTACTTC
>NA|TRBV7-2|TRBJ1-6|NA
CASSPNSGNSPLHF
TGTGCCAGCAGCCCCAACAGCGGCAATTCACCCCTCCACTTT
>NA|TRBV29-1|TRBJ1-4|NA
CSARFNEKLFF
TGCAGCGCTCGGTTTAATGAAAAACTGTTTTTT
>NA|TRBV11-3|TRBJ1-1|NA
CASSFMGGTEAFF
TGTGCCAGCAGCTTCATGGGAGGGACTGAAGCTTTCTTT
>NA|TRBV3-1/TRBV3-2|TRBJ1-2|NA
CASSQGGSRYTF
TGTGCCAGCAGCCAGGGAGGGTCACGCTACACCTTC
>NA|TRBV11-1|TRBJ1-2|TRBD1
CASSPIETGVRGYTF
TGTGCCAGCAGCCCTATCGAGACAGGGGTGCGCGGCTACACCTTC
>NA|TRBV6-1|TRBJ1-2|NA
CASSEVSVGGYTF
TGTGCCAGCAGTGAAGTATCGGTCGGTGGCTACACCTTC
>few|TRBV5-1|TRBJ1-1|NA
CASSAGTEAFF
TGCGCCAGCAGCGCAGGGACTGAAGCTTTCTTT
>few|TRBV5-4|TRBJ2-5|NA
CASSFGIETQYF
TGTGCCAGCAGCTTTGGCATCGAGACCCAGTACTTC
>NA|TRBV7-6|TRBJ2-3|NA
CASSFIQGPDTQYF
TGTGCCAGCAGCTTTATTCAGGGCCCAGATACGCAGTATTTT
>NA|TRBV11-3|TRBJ2-7|NA
CASSLAGSTYEQYF
TGTGCCAGCAGCCTCGCGGGGTCGACCTACGAGCAGTACTTC
>NA|TRBV6-2/TRBV6-3|TRBJ1-2|NA
CASSIRQRYGYTF
TGTGCCAGCAGTATTCGACAGCGCTATGGCTACACCTTC
>NA|TRBV7-9|TRBJ2-5|TRBD1
CASSARDSGAQETQYF
TGTGCCAGCAGCGCTCGGGACAGCGGTGCCCAAGAGACCCAGTACTTC
>few|TRBV2|TRBJ2-3|NA
CASSDPRGAGGDTQYF
TGTGCCAGCAGTGACCCCCGGGGTGCAGGGGGGGATACGCAGTATTTT
>few|TRBV7-2|TRBJ2-3|TRBD2
CASSLIAGGHTDTQYF
TGTGCCAGCAGCCTCATAGCGGGGGGCCACACAGATACGCAGTATTTT
>few|TRBV27|TRBJ2-7|TRBD1
CASSFPGQGIYEQYF
TGTGCCAGCAGTTTTCCTGGACAGGGAATCTACGAGCAGTACTTC
>once|TRBV7-8|TRBJ2-1|TRBD2
CASSLYGASGVYNEQFF
TGTGCCAGCAGCTTGTATGGTGCTAGCGGAGTCTACAATGAGCAGTTCTTC
>NA|TRBV5-1|TRBJ1-4|NA
CASTPTPGDNEKLFF
TGCGCCAGCACCCCGACGCCGGGGGATAATGAAAAACTGTTTTTT
>NA|TRBV12-5|TRBJ1-3|NA
CASGLVHQGYSGNTIYF
TGTGCTAGTGGTTTGGTTCATCAGGGATACTCTGGAAACACCATATATTTT
>NA|TRBV6-5|TRBJ1-1|TRBD1
CASTGNRGWSTEAFF
TGTGCCAGCACCGGCAACAGGGGGTGGTCCACTGAAGCTTTCTTT
>NA|TRBV28|TRBJ2-1|TRBD2
CASSISLAGDHNEQFF
TGTGCCAGCAGTATCTCACTAGCGGGGGACCACAATGAGCAGTTCTTC
>NA|TRBV7-3|TRBJ2-1|NA
CASSLQGSDEQFF
TGTGCCAGCAGCTTGCAGGGTTCCGATGAGCAGTTCTTC
>NA|TRBV28|TRBJ1-5|TRBD1
CASRLQGARVGAQHF
TGTGCCAGCAGGCTACAGGGGGCCCGGGTGGGGGCCCAGCATTTT
>NA|TRBV14|TRBJ2-3|TRBD1
CASSPGQGGDTQYF
TGTGCCAGCAGCCCAGGACAGGGCGGAGATACGCAGTATTTT
>NA|TRBV29-1|TRBJ1-3|NA
CSGGGHFYPIYF
TGCAGCGGGGGGGGACACTTTTACCCCATATATTTT
>NA|TRBV19|TRBJ1-6|NA
CASSKGAYNSPLHF
TGTGCCAGTAGTAAGGGGGCCTATAATTCACCCCTCCACTTT
>NA|TRBV28|TRBJ1-2|NA
CASRAGSYGYTF
TGTGCCAGCAGAGCAGGTTCCTATGGCTACACCTTC
>once|TRBV5-4|TRBJ1-4|NA
CASSASGVGKLFF
TGTGCCAGCAGCGCATCAGGGGTTGGAAAACTGTTTTTT
>NA|TRBV5-8|TRBJ1-3|TRBD1
CASSLGAAGGGNTIYF
TGTGCCAGCAGCTTGGGAGCCGCAGGGGGTGGAAACACCATATATTTT
>NA|TRBV19|TRBJ1-2|TRBD1
CATQPLGQGYGYTF
TGTGCCACTCAGCCCCTTGGACAGGGCTATGGCTACACCTTC
>NA|TRBV20-1|TRBJ2-7|NA
CSASDSTRTSYEQYF
TGCAGTGCTAGTGACTCAACTAGGACCTCCTACGAGCAGTACTTC
>NA|TRBV29-1|TRBJ2-2|NA
CSVVTCKSGMPGELFF
TGCAGCGTCGTTACTTGCAAATCAGGTATGCCCGGGGAGCTGTTTTTT
>NA|TRBV29-1|TRBJ2-7|TRBD2
CSARTSGGVNEQYF
TGCAGCGCAAGGACTAGCGGGGGGGTCAACGAGCAGTACTTC
>NA|TRBV5-6|TRBJ2-7|NA
CASSFRIGGRAYEQYF
TGTGCCAGCAGCTTCCGGATTGGGGGCAGAGCCTACGAGCAGTACTTC
>NA|TRBV27|TRBJ1-6|NA
CASSFGRLYNSPLHF
TGTGCCAGCAGTTTCGGGAGACTCTATAATTCACCCCTCCACTTT
>NA|TRBV7-3|TRBJ2-2|NA
CASSAQEAGELFF
TGTGCCAGCAGCGCACAGGAAGCCGGGGAGCTGTTTTTT
>NA|TRBV4-2|TRBJ2-1|TRBD2
CASSQDRGGFLDEQFF
TGTGCCAGCAGCCAAGACCGCGGGGGGTTCTTGGATGAGCAGTTCTTC
>NA|TRBV12-3/TRBV12-4|TRBJ1-5|NA
CASKRGVEPQHF
TGTGCCAGCAAACGGGGGGTTGAGCCCCAGCATTTT
>once|TRBV3-1/TRBV3-2|TRBJ2-1|TRBD2
CASSHLAGDAYNEQFF
TGTGCCAGCAGCCATCTAGCGGGGGATGCCTACAATGAGCAGTTCTTC
>NA|TRBV4-3|TRBJ2-3|TRBD2
CASSQEMAAGGTDTQYF
TGCGCCAGCAGCCAAGAAATGGCGGCGGGAGGCACAGATACGCAGTATTTT
>NA|TRBV9|TRBJ1-6|NA
CASSRDNSPLHF
TGTGCCAGCAGTCGGGATAATTCACCCCTTCACTTT
>few|TRBV6-5|TRBJ2-5|NA
CASSYTRDQETQYF
TGTGCCAGCAGTTACACTAGGGATCAAGAGACCCAGTACTTC
>NA|TRBV6-1|TRBJ2-3|NA
CASSEASLGSGGDTQYF
TGTGCCAGCAGTGAAGCGTCACTGGGGAGTGGTGGAGATACGCAGTATTTT
>NA|TRBV30|TRBJ2-7|NA
CAWNAGQYEQYF
TGTGCCTGGAATGCTGGTCAGTACGAGCAGTACTTC
>NA|TRBV2|TRBJ1-2|NA
CASSGVEGDYGYTF
TGTGCCAGCAGTGGGGTGGAGGGCGACTATGGCTACACCTTC
>NA|TRBV19|TRBJ1-5|NA
CASSIEGGRRLSNQPQHF
TGTGCCAGTAGTATAGAGGGAGGTCGGCGCCTTAGCAATCAGCCCCAGCATTTT
>NA|TRBV10-3|TRBJ2-7|TRBD1
CAIGQGVHEQYF
TGTGCCATAGGACAGGGAGTACACGAGCAGTACTTC
>once|TRBV10-2|TRBJ2-3|NA
CASSGLSDTQYF
TGCGCCAGCAGTGGCCTATCGGATACGCAGTATTTT
>NA|TRBV2|TRBJ1-1|TRBD1
CASRQGTGRTEAFF
TGTGCCAGCCGACAGGGAACGGGGAGGACTGAAGCTTTCTTT
>NA|TRBV3-1/TRBV3-2|TRBJ1-3|NA
CASSQVVSSEVWASGNTIYF
TGTGCCAGCAGCCAAGTCGTTTCGTCGGAGGTCTGGGCCTCTGGAAACACCATATATTTT
>NA|TRBV12-5|TRBJ2-5|NA
CASGLGLQETQYF
TGTGCTAGTGGTTTGGGACTTCAAGAGACCCAGTACTTC